A selection of T cell receptor beta chains follows, all from one sample in a study of healthy donors' naive CD4 and CD8 T cells. Each CDR3 protein gets one entry after TCRdb re-called the reads with MiXCR. The sample carries about 180,000 distinct CDR3 sequences, around 74% recorded once. Sequenced input: naive CD4+ and CD8+ T cells sorted from blood, pooled from several donors. The receptors come from a pool of human donors in good health; the sample pools cells from several healthy donors. The CDR3 runs from the conserved cysteine through the conserved F or W. Each record gives: CDR3 protein, CDR3 DNA, J gene, D gene, clone size, V gene. D genes are given only for firm matches. Size tells how often a clone was seen (once, few, many) or the class of an expanded clone, and some rows leave it out.

CASSATPGLIYNEQFF TGTGCCAGCAGCGCTACCCCGGGACTAATTTACAATGAGCAGTTCTTC TRBJ2-1 TRBD2 NA TRBV7-9
CASREWDRPTNTGELFF TGTGCCAGCAGAGAATGGGACCGACCGACGAACACCGGGGAGCTGTTTTTT TRBJ2-2 NA NA TRBV6-1
CASSVRYTEAFF TGTGCCAGCAGTGTTAGGTACACTGAAGCCTTCTTT TRBJ1-1 NA NA TRBV28
CAISDLNTEAFF TGTGCCATCAGTGACCTGAACACTGAAGCTTTCTTT TRBJ1-1 NA few TRBV10-3
CASSIEKRDWGEQFF TGTGCCAGTAGTATAGAAAAGAGGGATTGGGGAGAGCAGTTCTTC TRBJ2-1 NA NA TRBV19
CASSAGTSGANTDTQYF TGTGCCAGTAGTGCAGGGACTAGCGGGGCTAACACAGATACGCAGTATTTT TRBJ2-3 TRBD2 once TRBV19
CVGHRGNTEAFF TGTGTCGGACATAGGGGGAACACTGAAGCTTTCTTT TRBJ1-1 NA NA TRBV30
CASSQGSNQPQHF TGTGCCAGCAGTCAGGGGAGCAATCAGCCCCAGCATTTT TRBJ1-5 NA NA TRBV6-5
CASSINGPYEQYF TGTGCCAGTAGTATAAATGGACCCTACGAGCAGTACTTC TRBJ2-7 NA NA TRBV19
CASSLESASGSYEQYF TGTGCCAGCAGCCTAGAAAGTGCTAGCGGCTCCTACGAGCAGTACTTC TRBJ2-7 TRBD2 few TRBV27
CAISDLAGVNEQFF TGTGCCATCAGTGACCTAGCGGGAGTCAATGAGCAGTTCTTC TRBJ2-1 TRBD2 NA TRBV10-3
CASNGGSKGTDTQYF TGTGCCAGCAATGGGGGGAGTAAGGGCACAGATACGCAGTATTTT TRBJ2-3 NA NA TRBV6-5
CSVEDGETSYNEQFF TGCAGCGTTGAAGATGGGGAGACCTCCTACAATGAGCAGTTCTTC TRBJ2-1 NA NA TRBV29-1
CASSPRLARSSYNEQFF TGTGCCAGCAGCCCTAGACTAGCGAGGAGCTCCTACAATGAGCAGTTCTTC TRBJ2-1 TRBD2 NA TRBV28
CASKLAASTDTQYF TGTGCCAGCAAACTAGCGGCTAGCACAGATACGCAGTATTTT TRBJ2-3 TRBD2 NA TRBV10-3
CASRNLGAGLNTEAFF TGTGCCAGCAGAAACCTGGGGGCAGGCCTGAACACTGAAGCTTTCTTT TRBJ1-1 NA once TRBV6-5
CAISDLDIIGTLTDTQYF TGTGCCATCAGTGACCTCGATATCATAGGAACCCTCACAGATACGCAGTATTTT TRBJ2-3 NA NA TRBV10-3
CASSKREGLDYNEQFF TGTGCCAGCAGTAAAAGGGAGGGCCTTGACTACAATGAGCAGTTCTTC TRBJ2-1 TRBD2 NA TRBV6-2/TRBV6-3
CSVEASGMYEQFF TGCAGCGTTGAGGCTAGCGGGATGTATGAGCAGTTCTTC TRBJ2-1 TRBD2 once TRBV29-1
CASSPVRGSEQYF TGTGCCAGCAGCCCAGTTCGGGGGTCCGAGCAGTACTTC TRBJ2-7 NA NA TRBV5-6
CASSPSSWIGHNQPQHF TGTGCCAGCTCACCATCCTCGTGGATCGGACACAATCAGCCCCAGCATTTT TRBJ1-5 NA NA TRBV18
CSAGQIYEQYF TGCAGCGCGGGACAGATCTACGAGCAGTACTTC TRBJ2-7 TRBD1 NA TRBV29-1